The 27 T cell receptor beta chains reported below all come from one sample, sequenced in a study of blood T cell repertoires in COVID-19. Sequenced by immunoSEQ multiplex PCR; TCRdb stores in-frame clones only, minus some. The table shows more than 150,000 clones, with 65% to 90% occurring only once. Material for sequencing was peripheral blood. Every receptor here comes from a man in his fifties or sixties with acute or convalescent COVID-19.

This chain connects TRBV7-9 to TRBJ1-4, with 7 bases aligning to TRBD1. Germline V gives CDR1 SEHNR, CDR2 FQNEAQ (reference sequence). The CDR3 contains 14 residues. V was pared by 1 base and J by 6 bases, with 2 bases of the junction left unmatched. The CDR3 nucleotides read TGTGCCAGCAGCTTAGTTCAGGGGGATGAAAAACTGTTTTTT. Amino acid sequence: CASSLVQGDEKLFF.

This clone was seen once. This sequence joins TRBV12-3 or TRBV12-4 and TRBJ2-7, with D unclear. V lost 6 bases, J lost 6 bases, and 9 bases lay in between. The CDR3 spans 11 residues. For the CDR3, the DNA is TGTGCCAGCAGCCTGATGGCCGAGCAGTACTTC. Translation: CASSLMAEQYF.

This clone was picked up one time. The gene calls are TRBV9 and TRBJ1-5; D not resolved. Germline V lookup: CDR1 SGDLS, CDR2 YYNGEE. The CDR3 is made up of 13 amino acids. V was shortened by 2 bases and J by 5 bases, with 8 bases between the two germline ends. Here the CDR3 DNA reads TGTGCCAGCAGCGTCGAGCCGTATCAGCCCCAGCATTTT. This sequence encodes CASSVEPYQPQHF.

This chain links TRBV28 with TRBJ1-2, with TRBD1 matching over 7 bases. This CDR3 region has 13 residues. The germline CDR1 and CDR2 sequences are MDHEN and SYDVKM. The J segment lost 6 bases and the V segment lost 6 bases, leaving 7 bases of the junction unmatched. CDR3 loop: CASRPTGIDGYTF. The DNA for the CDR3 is TGTGCCAGCAGACCGACAGGGATCGATGGCTACACCTTC.

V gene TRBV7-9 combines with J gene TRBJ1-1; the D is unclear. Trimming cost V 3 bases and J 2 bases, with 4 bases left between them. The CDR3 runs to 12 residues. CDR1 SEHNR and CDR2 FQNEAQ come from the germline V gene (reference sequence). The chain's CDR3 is CASSLSNTEAFF. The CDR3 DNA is TGTGCCAGCAGCTTGAGTAACACTGAAGCTTTCTTT.

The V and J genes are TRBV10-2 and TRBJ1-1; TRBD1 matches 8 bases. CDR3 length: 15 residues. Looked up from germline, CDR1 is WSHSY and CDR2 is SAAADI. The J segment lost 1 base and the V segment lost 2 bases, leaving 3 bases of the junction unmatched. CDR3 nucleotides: TGCGCCAGCAGTGAGCCCCAGGGGGCGAACACTGAAGCTTTCTTT. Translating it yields CASSEPQGANTEAFF.

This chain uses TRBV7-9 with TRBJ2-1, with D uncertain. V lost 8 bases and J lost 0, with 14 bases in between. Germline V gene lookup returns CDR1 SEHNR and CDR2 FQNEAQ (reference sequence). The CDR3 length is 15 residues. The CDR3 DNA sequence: TGTGCCAGCTCGAGCCCCCACCTCTCCTACAATGAGCAGTTCTTC. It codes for CASSSPHLSYNEQFF.

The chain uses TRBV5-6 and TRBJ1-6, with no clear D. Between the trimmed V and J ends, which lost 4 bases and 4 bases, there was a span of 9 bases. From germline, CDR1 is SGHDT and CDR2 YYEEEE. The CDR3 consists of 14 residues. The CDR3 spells CASSLRRYNSPLHF. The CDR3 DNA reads TGTGCCAGCAGCCTGAGGAGATATAATTCACCCCTCCACTTT.

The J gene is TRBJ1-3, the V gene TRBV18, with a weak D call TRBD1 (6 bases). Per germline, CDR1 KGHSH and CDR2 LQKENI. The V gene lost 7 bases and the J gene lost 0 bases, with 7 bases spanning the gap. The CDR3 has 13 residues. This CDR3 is CASWDNSGNTIYF. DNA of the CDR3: TGTGCCAGCTGGGACAACTCTGGAAACACCATATATTTT.

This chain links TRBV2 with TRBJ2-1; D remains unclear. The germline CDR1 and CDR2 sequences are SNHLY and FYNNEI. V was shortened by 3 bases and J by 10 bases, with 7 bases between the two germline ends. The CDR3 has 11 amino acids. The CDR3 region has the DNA TGTGCCAGCAGTGATGAGGTAGAGCAGTTCTTC. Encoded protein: CASSDEVEQFF.

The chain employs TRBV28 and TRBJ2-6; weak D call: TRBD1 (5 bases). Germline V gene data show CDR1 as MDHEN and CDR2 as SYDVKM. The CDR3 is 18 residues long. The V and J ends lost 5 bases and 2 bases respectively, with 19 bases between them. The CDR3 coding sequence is TGTGCCAGCAGTCCGCTAAGACAGTCTGGAGCTGGGGCCAACGTCCTGACTTTC. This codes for CASSPLRQSGAGANVLTF. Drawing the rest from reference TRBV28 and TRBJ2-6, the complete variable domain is DVKVTQSSRYLVKRTGEKVFLECVQDMDHENMFWYRQDPGLGLRLIYFSYDVKMKEKGDIPEGYSVSREKKERFSLILESASTNQTSMYLCASSPLRQSGAGANVLTFGAGSRLTVL.

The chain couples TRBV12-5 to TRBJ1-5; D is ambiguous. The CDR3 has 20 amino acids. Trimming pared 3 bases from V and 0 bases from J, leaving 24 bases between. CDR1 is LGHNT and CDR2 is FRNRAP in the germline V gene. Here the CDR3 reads CASGLPPVWPRDYSNQPQHF. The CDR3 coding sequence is TGTGCTAGTGGTTTACCCCCAGTTTGGCCACGGGATTATAGCAATCAGCCCCAGCATTTT.

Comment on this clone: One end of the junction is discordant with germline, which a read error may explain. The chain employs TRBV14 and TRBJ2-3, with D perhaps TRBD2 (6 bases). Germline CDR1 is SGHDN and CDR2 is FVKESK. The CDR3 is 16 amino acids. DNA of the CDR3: TGTGTCAGCAGCCTACGCCGGGGCGGGGACACAGATACGCAGTATTTT. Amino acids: CVSSLRRGGDTDTQYF.

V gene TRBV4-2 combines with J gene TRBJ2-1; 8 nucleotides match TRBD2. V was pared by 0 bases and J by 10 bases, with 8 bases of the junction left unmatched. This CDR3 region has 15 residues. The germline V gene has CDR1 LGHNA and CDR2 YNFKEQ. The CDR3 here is CASSQESKRGREQFF. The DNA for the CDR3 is TGTGCCAGCAGCCAAGAGTCGAAGCGGGGGAGGGAGCAGTTCTTC.

In nucleotides, the CDR3 is TGTGCCAGCACCTCCCCCTTTTCGGGGAAGTACGGCTACACCTTC. This translates into CASTSPFSGKYGYTF. This chain connects TRBV27 to TRBJ1-2; D gene uncertain. V lost 7 bases, J lost 8 bases, and 23 bases lay in between. This CDR3 comprises 15 residues. Germline V gene sequence: CDR1 MNHEY, CDR2 SMNVEV (reference sequence).

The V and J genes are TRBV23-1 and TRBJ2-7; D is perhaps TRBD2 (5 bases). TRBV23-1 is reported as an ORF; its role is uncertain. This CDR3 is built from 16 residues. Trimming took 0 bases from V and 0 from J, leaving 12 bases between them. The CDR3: CASSQSSEGSSYEQYF. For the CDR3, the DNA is TGCGCCAGCAGTCAATCGAGCGAAGGGAGCTCCTACGAGCAGTACTTC.

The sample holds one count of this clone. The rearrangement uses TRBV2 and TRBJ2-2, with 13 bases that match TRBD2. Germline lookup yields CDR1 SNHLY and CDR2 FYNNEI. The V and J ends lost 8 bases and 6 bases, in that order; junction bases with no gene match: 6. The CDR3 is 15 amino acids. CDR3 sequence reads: CASGEGLAGPGELFF. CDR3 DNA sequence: TGTGCCAGCGGGGAGGGACTAGCGGGACCCGGGGAGCTGTTTTTT.

CDR3 nucleotides: TGTGCCAGCAGTTCCTCACAGGGAACCACTGAAGCTTTCTTT. Protein sequence: CASSSSQGTTEAFF. The J gene is TRBJ1-1, the V gene TRBV28; tentative D call: TRBD1 (6 bases). Trimming cost V 4 bases and J 4 bases, with 13 bases left between them. Germline loops: CDR1 MDHEN, CDR2 SYDVKM. This CDR3 has 14 residues.

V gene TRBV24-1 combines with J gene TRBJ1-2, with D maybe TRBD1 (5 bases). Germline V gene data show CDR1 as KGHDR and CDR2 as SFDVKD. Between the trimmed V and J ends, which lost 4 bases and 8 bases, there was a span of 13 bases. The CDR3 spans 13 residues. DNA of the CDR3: TGTGCCACCAGTGACCGGAGGGGAGGGGGCTACACCTTC. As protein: CATSDRRGGGYTF.

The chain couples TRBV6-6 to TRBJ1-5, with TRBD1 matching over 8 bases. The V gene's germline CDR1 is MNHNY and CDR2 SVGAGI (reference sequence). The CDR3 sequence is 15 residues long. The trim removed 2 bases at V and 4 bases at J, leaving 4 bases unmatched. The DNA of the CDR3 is TGTGCCAGCAGTTACGACAGGGGCAGGAATCAGCCCCAGCATTTT. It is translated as CASSYDRGRNQPQHF.

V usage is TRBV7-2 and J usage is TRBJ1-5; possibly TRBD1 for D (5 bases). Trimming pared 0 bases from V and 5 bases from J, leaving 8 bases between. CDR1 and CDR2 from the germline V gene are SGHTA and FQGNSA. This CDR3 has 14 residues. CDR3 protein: CASSLAWGDQPQHF. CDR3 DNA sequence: TGTGCCAGCAGCTTAGCTTGGGGCGATCAGCCCCAGCATTTT.

The CDR3 protein is CASSLVPTSGSYEQYF. As DNA, the CDR3 is TGTGCCAGCAGCTTGGTCCCGACTAGCGGGTCCTACGAGCAGTACTTC. The chain has TRBV5-5 and TRBJ2-7; TRBD2 agrees at 10 bases. This CDR3 region has 16 residues. CDR1 is SGHKS and CDR2 is YYEKEE in the germline V gene (reference sequence). V shed 0 bases and J 1 base; nucleotides not matched to a gene: 4. Complete variable domain (other parts from reference TRBV5-5 and TRBJ2-7): DAGVTQSPTHLIKTRGQQVTLRCSPISGHKSVSWYQQVLGQGPQFIFQYYEKEERGRGNFPDRFSARQFPNYSSELNVNALLLGDSALYLCASSLVPTSGSYEQYFGPGTRLTVT.

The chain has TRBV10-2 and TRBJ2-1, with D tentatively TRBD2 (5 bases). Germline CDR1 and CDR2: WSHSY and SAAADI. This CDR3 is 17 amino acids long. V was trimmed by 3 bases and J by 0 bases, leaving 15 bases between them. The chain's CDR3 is CASSDFGEGSSYNEQFF. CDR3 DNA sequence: TGCGCCAGCAGTGACTTCGGGGAAGGCAGCTCCTACAATGAGCAGTTCTTC.

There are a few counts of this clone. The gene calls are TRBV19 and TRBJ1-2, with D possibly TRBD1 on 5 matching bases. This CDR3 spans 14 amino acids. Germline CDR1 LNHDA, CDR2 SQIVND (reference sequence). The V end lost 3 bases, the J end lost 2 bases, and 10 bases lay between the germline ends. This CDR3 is CASSIWGKNYGYTF. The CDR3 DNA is TGTGCCAGTAGTATCTGGGGCAAGAACTATGGCTACACCTTC.

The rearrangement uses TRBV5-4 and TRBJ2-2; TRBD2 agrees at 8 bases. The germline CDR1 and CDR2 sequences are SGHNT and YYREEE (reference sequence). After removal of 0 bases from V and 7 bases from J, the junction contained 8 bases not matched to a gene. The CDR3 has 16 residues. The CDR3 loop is CASSLASGRVGGELFF. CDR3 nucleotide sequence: TGTGCCAGCAGCTTGGCAAGCGGGAGAGTTGGCGGGGAGCTGTTTTTT.

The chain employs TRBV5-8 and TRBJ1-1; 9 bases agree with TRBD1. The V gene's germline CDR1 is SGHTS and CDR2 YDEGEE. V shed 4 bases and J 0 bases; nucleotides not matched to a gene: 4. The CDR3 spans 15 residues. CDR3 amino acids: CASSGRDRVNTEAFF. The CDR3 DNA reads TGTGCCAGCAGCGGGCGGGACAGGGTGAACACTGAAGCTTTCTTT.

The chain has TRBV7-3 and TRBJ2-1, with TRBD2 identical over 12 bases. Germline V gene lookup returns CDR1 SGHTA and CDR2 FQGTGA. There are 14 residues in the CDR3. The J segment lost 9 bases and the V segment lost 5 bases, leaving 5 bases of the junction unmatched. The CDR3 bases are TGTGCCAGCAGCCCGACTAGCGGGAGTGGTGAGCAGTTCTTC. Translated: CASSPTSGSGEQFF. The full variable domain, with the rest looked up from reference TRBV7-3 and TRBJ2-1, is GAGVSQTPSNKVTEKGKYVELRCDPISGHTALYWYRQSLGQGPEFLIYFQGTGAADDSGLPNDRFFAVRPEGSVSTLKIQRTERGDSAVYLCASSPTSGSGEQFFGPGTRLTVL.